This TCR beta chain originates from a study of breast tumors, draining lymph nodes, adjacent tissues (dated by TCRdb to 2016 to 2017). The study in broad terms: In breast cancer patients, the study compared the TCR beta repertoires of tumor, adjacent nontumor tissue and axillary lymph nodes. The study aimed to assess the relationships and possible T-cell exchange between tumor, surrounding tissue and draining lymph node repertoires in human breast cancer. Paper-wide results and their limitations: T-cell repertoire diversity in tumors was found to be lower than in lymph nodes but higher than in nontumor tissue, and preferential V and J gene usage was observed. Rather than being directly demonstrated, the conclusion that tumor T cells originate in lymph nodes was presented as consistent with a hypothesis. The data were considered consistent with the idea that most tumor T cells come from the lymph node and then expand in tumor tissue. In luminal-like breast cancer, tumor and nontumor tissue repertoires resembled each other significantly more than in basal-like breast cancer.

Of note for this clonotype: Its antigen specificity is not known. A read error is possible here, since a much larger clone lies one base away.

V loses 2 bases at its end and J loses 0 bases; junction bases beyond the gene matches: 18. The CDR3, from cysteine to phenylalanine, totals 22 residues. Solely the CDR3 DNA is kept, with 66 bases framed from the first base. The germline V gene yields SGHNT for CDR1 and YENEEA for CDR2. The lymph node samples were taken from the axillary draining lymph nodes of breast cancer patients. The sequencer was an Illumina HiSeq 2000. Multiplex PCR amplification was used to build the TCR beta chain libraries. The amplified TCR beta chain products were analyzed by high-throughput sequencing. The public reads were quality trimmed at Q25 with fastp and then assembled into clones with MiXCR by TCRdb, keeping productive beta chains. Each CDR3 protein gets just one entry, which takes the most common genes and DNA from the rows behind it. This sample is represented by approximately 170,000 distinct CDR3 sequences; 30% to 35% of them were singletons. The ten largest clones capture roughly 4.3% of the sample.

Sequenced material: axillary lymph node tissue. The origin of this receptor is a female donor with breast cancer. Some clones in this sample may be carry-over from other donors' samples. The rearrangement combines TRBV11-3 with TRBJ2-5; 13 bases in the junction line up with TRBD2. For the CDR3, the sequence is CASSLRQGTRTSGGEYQETQYF. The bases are TGTGCCAGCAGCTTAAGACAGGGAACGAGGACTAGCGGGGGCGAGTACCAAGAGACCCAGTACTTC.